This TCR beta chain derives from a study of blood T cell repertoires in COVID-19. About the research overall: Samples representing acute and convalescent COVID-19 were sourced from the United States, Italy and Spain. The analysed material was cDNA or gDNA that came from T cells, B-cell-depleted T cells, or PBMCs.

Original handling: The authors estimated nucleated cell counts from reference gene primer amplification. TCRdb keeps only in-frame clones here, not all; method: immunoSEQ multiplex PCR. V, J and clone size reflect that table, while D and trimming were determined from the DNA. This sample has about 140,000 clones, with 80% to 90% found just once. Material: peripheral blood. The receptor was derived from a woman aged 40 to 50 with acute or convalescent COVID-19.

The CDR3: CAITPGGGTNTEAFF. CDR3 DNA sequence: TGTGCCATCACCCCTGGGGGGGGGACGAACACTGAAGCTTTCTTT. The chain joins TRBV10-3 to TRBJ1-1; D possibly corresponds to TRBD1 (5 bases). The CDR3 is made up of 15 amino acids. The germline gives CDR1 ENHRY, CDR2 SYGVKD. V lost 7 bases and J 1 base, leaving 16 bases between the germline ends.